This T cell receptor (beta chain) was captured in a study of glioma-infiltrating T cells after dendritic cell vaccination. Method: immunoSEQ multiplex PCR; TCRdb's copy keeps in-frame clones and lacks some. The repertoire has around 96,000 clones, 79% of them found once; the top ten carry around 5.9%. Germline V gene sequence: CDR1 MNHEY, CDR2 SVGAGI. V gave up 1 base and J gave up 1 base, with 8 bases separating them. CDR3 length: 15 residues. The input for sequencing was blood, taken before dendritic cell vaccination. The sequence derives from a human donor with glioblastoma. The chain combines TRBV6-5 with TRBJ1-3, with a weak D call TRBD1 (5 bases). CDR3 sequence reads: CASSYWAGSGNTIYF. DNA of the CDR3: TGTGCCAGCAGTTACTGGGCAGGGTCTGGAAACACCATATATTTT.